The 12 T cell receptor beta chains presented below share a single source sample, sequenced in a study of blood T cell repertoires in COVID-19. Data came from immunoSEQ multiplex PCR; TCRdb stores just in-frame clones and leaves some out. The table has approximately 260,000 clones, about 86% seen once. The source material was peripheral blood. The receptors derive from a woman of 80 years or more with acute or convalescent COVID-19.

The rearrangement joins TRBV14 to TRBJ1-2, with 9 bases lining up with TRBD1. The CDR3 extends over 15 amino acids. With V trimmed by 6 bases and J by 3 bases, 8 bases remained unmatched. Germline-derived CDR1 and CDR2 are SGHDN and FVKESK. The CDR3 reads CASSPGTGLYYGYTF. The CDR3 region has the DNA TGTGCCAGCAGTCCGGGGACAGGGCTTTACTATGGCTACACCTTC. Full variable domain (rest looked up from reference TRBV14 and TRBJ1-2): EAGVTQFPSHSVIEKGQTVTLRCDPISGHDNLYWYRRVMGKEIKFLLHFVKESKQDESGMPNNRFLAERTGGTYSTLKVQPAELEDSGVYFCASSPGTGLYYGYTFGSGTRLTVV.

The chain links TRBV4-1 to TRBJ2-5; 10 bases are a match to TRBD1. The CDR3 has 16 residues. V lost 5 bases to trimming and J lost 3 bases; unmatched junction nucleotides: 9. Germline CDR1 and CDR2: MGHRA and YSYEKL. The CDR3 coding sequence is TGCGCCAGCAGCTCCGACACCGGGACAGGGGAAGAGACCCAGTACTTC. Its protein product is CASSSDTGTGEETQYF.

The genes are TRBV5-6 and TRBJ1-6, with D uncertain. CDR3 length equals 13 residues. Looked up from germline, CDR1 is SGHDT and CDR2 is YYEEEE. The V end was cut by 4 bases, the J end by 10 bases, with 12 bases between. CDR3 in DNA: TGTGCCAGCAGCGCGACGGGTTACTCACCCCTCCACTTT. Its translation is CASSATGYSPLHF. The full variable domain, its missing parts supplied by reference TRBV5-6 and TRBJ1-6, is DAGVTQSPTHLIKTRGQQVTLRCSPKSGHDTVSWYQQALGQGPQFIFQYYEEEERQRGNFPDRFSGHQFPNYSSELNVNALLLGDSALYLCASSATGYSPLHFGNGTRLTVT.

This clone was counted only a few times. The genes are TRBV19 and TRBJ1-6; the match to TRBD1 covers 9 bases. This CDR3 contains 14 residues. J was trimmed by 8 bases and V by 5 bases; bases with no gene match: 4. The germline V gene encodes CDR1 LNHDA and CDR2 SQIVND (reference sequence). This CDR3 reads CASSSGTGYSPLHF. The CDR3 nucleotides read TGTGCCAGTAGTTCCGGGACAGGGTATTCACCCCTCCACTTT.

The chain links TRBV19 to TRBJ2-5, with 8 bases lining up with TRBD1. The V gene's germline CDR1 is LNHDA and CDR2 SQIVND (reference sequence). Trimming cost V 1 base and J 4 bases; bases outside gene matches: 8. CDR3 length: 16 amino acids. The CDR3 coding sequence is TGTGCCAGTAGTATAGGGGCAGGGGGCGGAGTAGAGACCCAGTACTTC. Translation gives CASSIGAGGGVETQYF.

This chain joins TRBV15 and TRBJ2-7, with 9 nucleotides matching TRBD1. This CDR3 comprises 16 residues. Germline loops: CDR1 LNHNV, CDR2 YYDKDF (reference sequence). Trimming took 3 bases from V and 4 from J; bases not matched to a gene: 10. The CDR3 loop reads CATSSPKGQGRYEQYF. CDR3 bases: TGTGCCACCAGCAGCCCGAAGGGACAGGGTAGATACGAGCAGTACTTC.

This chain joins TRBV5-1 and TRBJ2-6; D remains unclear. V lost 4 bases and J lost 0, with 8 bases in between. The CDR3 has 15 amino acids. Per germline, CDR1 SGHRS and CDR2 YFSETQ. The CDR3 DNA follows: TGCGCCAGCAGCGCAGATGGCTCTGGGGCCAACGTCCTGACTTTC. This translates into CASSADGSGANVLTF.

The chain recombines TRBV3-1 (or the pseudogene TRBV3-2) with TRBJ2-1; 14 nucleotides align to TRBD2. J was trimmed by 3 bases and V by 4 bases; bases with no gene match: 11. The CDR3 is made up of 19 amino acids. Germline-derived CDR1 and CDR2 are LGHDT and YNNKEL (reference sequence). CDR3 amino acids: CASSPRLAGGLPHYNEQFF. CDR3 in DNA: TGTGCCAGCAGCCCGAGACTAGCGGGGGGGCTGCCCCACTACAATGAGCAGTTCTTC.

This clone appeared once. CDR3 sequence: CASSEAGTGGSSPLHF. The CDR3 DNA reads as TGTGCCAGCAGTGAAGCTGGGACAGGGGGCAGTTCACCCCTCCACTTT. V gene TRBV6-1 combines with J gene TRBJ1-6; 12 nucleotides agree with TRBD1. Germline CDR1 is MNHNS and CDR2 is SASEGT. The CDR3 has 16 residues. The ends lost 0 bases at V and 9 bases at J; junction bases unmatched: 3.

The rearrangement joins TRBV6-2 or TRBV6-3 to TRBJ2-3; tentative D call: TRBD2 (6 bases). V dropped 0 bases and J dropped 2 bases, with 12 bases sitting between them. CDR3 length: 16 residues. The V gene's germline CDR1 is MNHEY and CDR2 SVGEGT. CDR3 nucleotides: TGTGCCAGCAGTTACTCCGGGGCGGGACCCACAGATACGCAGTATTTT. It specifies CASSYSGAGPTDTQYF.

The rearrangement links TRBV6-1 to TRBJ2-7; D possibly corresponds to TRBD1 (6 bases). Looked up from germline, CDR1 is MNHNS and CDR2 is SASEGT. This CDR3 spans 17 amino acids. V shed 3 bases and J shed 0 bases, with 18 bases lying between them. Written as DNA, the CDR3 is TGTGCCAGCAGTGACCCAGCCGACAGGCAACCCTCCTACGAGCAGTACTTC. It encodes CASSDPADRQPSYEQYF.

The chain recombines TRBV7-2 with TRBJ1-6, with D possibly being TRBD1 (6 bases). The CDR3 totals 15 residues. CDR1 and CDR2 from the germline V gene are SGHTA and FQGNSA. Trimming stripped 0 bases from V and 7 bases from J, with 10 bases between. The CDR3, as DNA: TGTGCCAGCAGCTTAGCGACAGGATCCAATTCACCCCTCCACTTT. Its protein product is CASSLATGSNSPLHF. Filled out from reference TRBV7-2 and TRBJ1-6, the complete variable domain reads GAGVSQSPSNKVTEKGKDVELRCDPISGHTALYWYRQSLGQGLEFLIYFQGNSAPDKSGLPSDRFSAERTGGSVSTLTIQRTQQEDSAVYLCASSLATGSNSPLHFGNGTRLTVT.